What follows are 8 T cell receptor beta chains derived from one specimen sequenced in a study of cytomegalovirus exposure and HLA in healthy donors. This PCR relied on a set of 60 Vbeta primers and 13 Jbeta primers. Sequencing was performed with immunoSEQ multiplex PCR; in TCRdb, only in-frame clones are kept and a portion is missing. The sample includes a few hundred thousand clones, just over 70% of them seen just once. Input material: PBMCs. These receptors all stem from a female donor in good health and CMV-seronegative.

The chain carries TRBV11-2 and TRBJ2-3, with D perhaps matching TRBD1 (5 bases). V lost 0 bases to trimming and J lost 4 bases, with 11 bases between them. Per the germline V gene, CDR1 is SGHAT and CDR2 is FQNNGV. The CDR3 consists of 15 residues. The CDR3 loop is CASSLDGAVADTQYF. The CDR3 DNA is TGTGCCAGCAGCTTAGATGGGGCGGTGGCAGATACGCAGTATTTT.

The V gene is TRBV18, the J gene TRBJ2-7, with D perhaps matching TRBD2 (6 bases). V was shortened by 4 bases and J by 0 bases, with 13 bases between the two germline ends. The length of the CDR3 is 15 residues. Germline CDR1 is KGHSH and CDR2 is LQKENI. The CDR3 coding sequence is TGTGCCAGCTCACGGGACTTTTTAAGCTCCTACGAGCAGTACTTC. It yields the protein CASSRDFLSSYEQYF. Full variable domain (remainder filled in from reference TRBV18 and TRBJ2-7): NAGVMQNPRHLVRRRGQEARLRCSPMKGHSHVYWYRQLPEEGLKFMVYLQKENIIDESGMPKERFSAEFPKEGPSILRIQQVVRGDSAAYFCASSRDFLSSYEQYFGPGTRLTVT.

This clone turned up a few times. The CDR3 spells CASSESPFGTASNQPQHF. CDR3 in DNA: TGTGCCAGCAGTGAATCTCCCTTCGGGACAGCTTCCAATCAGCCCCAGCATTTT. J is TRBJ1-5 and V is TRBV6-1; 7 positions match TRBD1. In germline, CDR1 is MNHNS, CDR2 SASEGT. This CDR3 comprises 18 residues. Trimming removed 2 bases from V and 3 bases from J; junction bases left unmatched: 13.

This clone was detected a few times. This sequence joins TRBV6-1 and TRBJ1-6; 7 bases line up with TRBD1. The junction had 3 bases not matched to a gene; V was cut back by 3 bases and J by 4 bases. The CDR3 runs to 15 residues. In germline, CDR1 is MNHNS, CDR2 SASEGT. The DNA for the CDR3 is TGTGCCAGCAGTGACCGACAGGGTTATAATTCACCCCTCCACTTT. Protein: CASSDRQGYNSPLHF.

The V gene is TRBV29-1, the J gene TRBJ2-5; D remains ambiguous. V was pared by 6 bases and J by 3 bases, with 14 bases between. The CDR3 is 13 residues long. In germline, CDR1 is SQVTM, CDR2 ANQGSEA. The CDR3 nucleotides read TGCAGCGTCGAACCATCTCGGGAAGAGACCCAGTACTTC. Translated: CSVEPSREETQYF.

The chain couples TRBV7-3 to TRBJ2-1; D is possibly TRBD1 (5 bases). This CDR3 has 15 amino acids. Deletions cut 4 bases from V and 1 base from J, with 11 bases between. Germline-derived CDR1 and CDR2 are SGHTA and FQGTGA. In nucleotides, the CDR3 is TGTGCCAGCAGCTCAGCAGGGTTATCCTACAATGAGCAGTTCTTC. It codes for CASSSAGLSYNEQFF.

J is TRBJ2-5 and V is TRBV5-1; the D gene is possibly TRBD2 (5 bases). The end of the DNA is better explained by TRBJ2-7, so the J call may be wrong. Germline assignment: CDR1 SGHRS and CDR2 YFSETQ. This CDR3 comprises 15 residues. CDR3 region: CASSPGWGDPYEQYF. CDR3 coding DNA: TGCGCCAGCAGCCCGGGATGGGGAGACCCCTACGAGCAGTACTTC.

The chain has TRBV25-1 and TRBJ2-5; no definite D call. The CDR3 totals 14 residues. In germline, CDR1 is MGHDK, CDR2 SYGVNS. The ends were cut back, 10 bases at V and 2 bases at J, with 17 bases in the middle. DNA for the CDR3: TGTGCCACCAAAGAGAGGTACTATCAAGAGACCCAGTACTTC. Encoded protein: CATKERYYQETQYF.